The clone carrying this TCR beta chain was counted ten times or more. Its specificity is unknown. Noted time point: newly diagnosed GD, antithyroid drugs for less than 3 months. RNA isolated from PBMCs was used to make the TCR library. These data originate in a study of regulatory T cells in long-lasting Graves disease. Study-level results: Shared public clonotypes totalled about 2,800 in persistent patients, compared with about 930 in new patients.

To make TCR beta libraries, researchers used iRepertoire HTBI primers and Arm-PCR of CDR3 regions. MiXCR was run by TCRdb on the multiplex PCR reads, yielding one entry per CDR3 protein. In the table there are approximately 230,000 distinct CDR3 sequences, about 18% of which are singletons. V was clipped by 8 bases and J by 6 bases; unmatched bases: 5. The CDR3 runs 14 residues. Germline CDR1 SNHLY, CDR2 FYNNEI. The specimen was peripheral blood mononuclear cells (PBMCs), collected at new diagnosis, from a patient treated with antithyroid drugs. The receptor was derived from a female donor with Graves disease. The chain is built from TRBV2 and TRBJ2-3, with TRBD2 matching 13 bases. The CDR3, as DNA: TGTGCCAGCGGGACTAGCGGGACAGCGGATACGCAGTATTTT. This sequence encodes CASGTSGTADTQYF.